One sample yielded the 18 T cell receptor beta chains listed below, sequenced in a study of cytomegalovirus exposure and HLA in healthy donors. The PCR was carried out with 60 Vbeta primers and 13 Jbeta primers. Data came from immunoSEQ multiplex PCR; TCRdb stores just in-frame clones and leaves some out. The table lists about 150,000 clones, about three quarters of them singletons. Material for sequencing was PBMCs. The receptors shown here come from a male donor in good health and CMV-seronegative.

The rearrangement joins TRBV15 to TRBJ2-7; the D gene is possibly TRBD1 (5 bases). The CDR3 contains 14 residues. Germline loops: CDR1 LNHNV, CDR2 YYDKDF (reference sequence). The V end was cut by 4 bases, the J end by 1 base, with 11 bases between. The CDR3 loop is CATSKGALSYEQYF. CDR3 DNA: TGTGCCACCAGCAAAGGGGCGTTATCCTACGAGCAGTACTTC.

This chain connects TRBV2 to TRBJ2-7; D might be TRBD2 (6 bases). Trimming removed 4 bases at V and 3 bases at J, with 16 bases between. The CDR3 totals 15 residues. CDR1 is SNHLY and CDR2 is FYNNEI in the germline V gene. In DNA form, the CDR3 reads TGTGCCAGCAGTGCTGAGGACGGAGGGTTCTACGAGCAGTACTTC. Residues: CASSAEDGGFYEQYF.

DNA of the CDR3: TGTGCTAGTGGTTTGTTCTGGAGCCGCACAGATACGCAGTATTTT. This encodes CASGLFWSRTDTQYF. The V and J genes are TRBV12-5 and TRBJ2-3; D ambiguous. The CDR3 covers 15 residues. V was pared by 2 bases and J by 1 base, with 10 bases between. Germline V gives CDR1 LGHNT, CDR2 FRNRAP.

The rearrangement uses TRBV5-6 and TRBJ2-5; D is ambiguous. The closer fit of TRBJ2-7 to the DNA end suggests the J call may be wrong. Germline CDR1 SGHDT, CDR2 YYEEEE. The CDR3 totals 13 residues. The CDR3 region is CASSLPTSYEQYF. CDR3 in DNA: TGTGCCAGCAGCTTGCCCACCTCCTACGAGCAGTACTTC.

The gene calls are TRBV27 and TRBJ1-6; D is ambiguous. The CDR3 runs to 17 residues. CDR1 and CDR2 (germline): MNHEY, SMNVEV (reference sequence). V was pared by 3 bases and J by 7 bases, with 19 bases between. CDR3 amino acids: CASSFASGGGRNSPLHF. CDR3 DNA sequence: TGTGCCAGCAGTTTCGCTTCGGGAGGAGGTAGGAATTCACCCCTCCACTTT.

On this clone itself: Other nucleotide sequences in the sample specify the same CDR3. The gene calls are TRBV7-2 and TRBJ1-1; TRBD1 is a possible D gene (5 bases). This CDR3 comprises 13 residues. Trimming left V 5 bases short and J 1 base short, with 8 bases between. The germline V gene encodes CDR1 SGHTA and CDR2 FQGNSA. The CDR3 loop is CASSLDRNTEAFF. CDR3 coding DNA: TGTGCCAGCAGCCTAGACAGGAACACTGAAGCTTTCTTT.

This clone was counted a single time. The chain is built from TRBV6-6 and TRBJ1-5, with TRBD1 matching 8 bases. The CDR3 is made up of 15 amino acids. Germline-derived CDR1 and CDR2 are MNHNY and SVGAGI (reference sequence). V lost 6 bases and J lost 3; bases outside the gene matches: 7. The DNA of the CDR3 is TGTGCCAGCAGGGAGACAGGGGATACCAATCAGCCCCAGCATTTT. Its translation: CASRETGDTNQPQHF.

This chain connects TRBV5-6 to TRBJ2-7; the D gene is possibly TRBD2 (5 bases). The germline gives CDR1 SGHDT, CDR2 YYEEEE. The CDR3 is made up of 12 amino acids. The germline V and J ends were trimmed by 0 bases and 11 bases, with 12 bases remaining between them. The DNA of the CDR3 is TGTGCCAGCAGCTTGGCCGGAGGCGCCAAGTACTTC. It codes for CASSLAGGAKYF.

The rearrangement links TRBV7-2 to TRBJ2-7; D possibly corresponds to TRBD2 (5 bases). Between the trimmed V and J ends, which lost 8 bases and 2 bases, there was a span of 13 bases. The germline V gene has CDR1 SGHTA and CDR2 FQGNSA. This CDR3 region has 13 residues. Written as DNA, the CDR3 is TGTGCCAGCTCTAGGGAGCGCACCTACGAGCAGTACTTC. It yields the protein CASSRERTYEQYF.

The CDR3 DNA is TGTGCCAGCAGCTTAGCGGGTGGCTCTTCCCAGGGTGAGCAGTTCTTC. Protein product: CASSLAGGSSQGEQFF. This chain links TRBV7-2 with TRBJ2-1, with D possibly TRBD1 on 5 matching bases. The germline CDR1 and CDR2 sequences are SGHTA and FQGNSA. Trimming stripped 0 bases from V and 9 bases from J, with 18 bases between. The CDR3 is 16 amino acids. Full variable domain (missing parts from reference TRBV7-2 and TRBJ2-1): GAGVSQSPSNKVTEKGKDVELRCDPISGHTALYWYRQSLGQGLEFLIYFQGNSAPDKSGLPSDRFSAERTGGSVSTLTIQRTQQEDSAVYLCASSLAGGSSQGEQFFGPGTRLTVL.

The chain couples TRBV5-1 to TRBJ2-2, with D possibly being TRBD2 (7 bases). V was trimmed by 4 bases and J by 1 base, leaving 14 bases between them. CDR3 length: 16 amino acids. From germline, CDR1 is SGHRS and CDR2 YFSETQ. CDR3 protein: CASSPGGRGNTGELFF. The CDR3 region has the DNA TGCGCCAGCAGCCCGGGGGGCAGAGGGAACACCGGGGAGCTGTTTTTT.

The V gene is TRBV19, the J gene TRBJ2-1; 7 bases map to TRBD2. The ends lost 4 bases at V and 0 bases at J; junction bases unmatched: 12. CDR1 LNHDA and CDR2 SQIVND come from the germline V gene (reference sequence). This CDR3 comprises 18 residues. The CDR3 nucleotides are TGTGCCAGTAGTAACTTCGGAGGCGGGGGAAGCTCCTACAATGAGCAGTTCTTC. Translating it yields CASSNFGGGGSSYNEQFF. The complete variable domain, with remaining parts taken from reference TRBV19 and TRBJ2-1, reads DGGITQSPKYLFRKEGQNVTLSCEQNLNHDAMYWYRQDPGQGLRLIYYSQIVNDFQKGDIAEGYSVSREKKESFPLTVTSAQKNPTAFYLCASSNFGGGGSSYNEQFFGPGTRLTVL.

The rearrangement links TRBV11-2 to TRBJ2-7; D uncertain. V was cut by 1 base and J by 3 bases, with 13 bases left in between. The CDR3 extends over 15 amino acids. The germline CDR1 and CDR2 sequences are SGHAT and FQNNGV. The CDR3 bases are TGTGCCAGCAGCTTAGCAGCCAGGTCGGTCTACGAGCAGTACTTC. This gives the protein CASSLAARSVYEQYF.

CDR3 coding DNA: TGTGCCAGCAGGTTACAGGGGGCCGGTAATGAAAAACTGTTTTTT. The encoded protein is CASRLQGAGNEKLFF. The chain joins TRBV27 to TRBJ1-4; 9 nucleotides agree with TRBD1. Trimming cost V 6 bases and J 4 bases; bases outside gene matches: 6. CDR3 length: 15 residues. Germline V CDR1 and CDR2: MNHEY, SMNVEV (reference sequence).

The rearrangement joins TRBV14 to TRBJ1-4, with TRBD1 identical over 8 bases. The junction had 13 bases not matched to a gene; V was cut back by 5 bases and J by 8 bases. Germline V gene sequence: CDR1 SGHDN, CDR2 FVKESK. CDR3 length: 16 residues. The CDR3 sequence is CASSAYPGQGGEKLFF. CDR3 sequence (DNA): TGTGCCAGCAGCGCCTATCCAGGACAGGGTGGCGAAAAACTGTTTTTT.

The chain couples TRBV19 to TRBJ2-1; 7 bases agree with TRBD1. Losses at the gene ends were 3 bases for V and 4 bases for J; bases not matched to a gene: 6. The CDR3 is made up of 15 amino acids. Germline V gene data show CDR1 as LNHDA and CDR2 as SQIVND (reference sequence). CDR3 DNA sequence: TGTGCCAGTAGTATGAGGGGGACAGCTTACAATGAGCAGTTCTTC. Residues: CASSMRGTAYNEQFF.

The V call is TRBV30, the J call TRBJ2-1; 8 bases are shared with TRBD2. The CDR3 extends over 15 amino acids. The germline V gene has CDR1 GTSNPN and CDR2 SVGIG (reference sequence). V shed 0 bases and J 6 bases; nucleotides not matched to a gene: 7. This chain's CDR3 is CAWSVSRGGGNEQFF. CDR3 nucleotide sequence: TGTGCCTGGAGTGTAAGCCGGGGGGGTGGCAATGAGCAGTTCTTC.

The J gene is TRBJ2-7, the V gene TRBV11-2; 12 bases fit TRBD1. The V and J ends lost 1 base and 1 base, in that order; junction bases with no gene match: 2. The CDR3 is 16 amino acids. Germline V gene sequence: CDR1 SGHAT, CDR2 FQNNGV. The CDR3 loop reads CASSLGGQGASYEQYF. The CDR3 nucleotides are TGTGCCAGCAGCTTAGGGGGACAGGGGGCGTCCTACGAGCAGTACTTC.